This paragraph covers one T cell receptor (beta chain) sequence. Its antigen is unidentified. This entry is derived from a study of T cell responses to AZD1222 COVID-19 vaccine. Across the study: The analysis combined second doses at about 4 or about 12 weeks.

V shed 3 bases and J 3 bases; nucleotides not matched to a gene: 15. The germline gives CDR1 SGHDT, CDR2 YYEEEE. The CDR3 has 18 residues. Sequencing was performed with immunoSEQ multiplex PCR; in TCRdb, only in-frame clones are kept and a portion is missing. The data hold 75,000 to 100,000 clones, with around 90% observed a single time. Study outcomes and limitations: Following two doses of AZD1222, Spike-specific TCR breadth and depth rose. Females outnumbered males among donors, who were mostly white British; clonal diversity was possibly underestimated.

The chain employs TRBV5-6 and TRBJ2-5; 9 positions agree with TRBD2. This clonotype originated in an adult in good health. The sample was peripheral blood, taken on day 0 of AZD1222 vaccination. The chain's CDR3 is CASSSYLAGGQRKETQYF. The DNA of the CDR3 is TGTGCCAGCAGCTCCTACCTTGCGGGAGGGCAGAGGAAAGAGACCCAGTACTTC.